This T cell receptor beta chain appears in the sequencing data of a study of T cell repertoires in cytomegalovirus infection. Each CDR3 protein gets one entry after TCRdb re-called the reads with MiXCR. There are approximately 990,000 distinct CDR3 sequences in the sample; about a third occur only once, and more than 12% lies in the top ten. CDR3 size: 17 residues. The V end lost 1 base, the J end lost 2 bases, and 12 bases lay between the germline ends. Per germline, CDR1 SGHVS and CDR2 FQNEAQ. Many counts were recorded for this clonotype. Its specificity is not known. The receptor was derived from a human donor in good health (CMV status not recorded). Some clones in this sample may be carry-over from other donors' samples. The chain recombines TRBV7-8 with TRBJ2-6; a possible D gene is TRBD1 (6 bases). The material was cultured CD8+ T cells from PBMCs, obtained from culture after CMV antigen stimulation. CDR3 protein: CASSLGTVSAGANVLTF. The CDR3 coding sequence is TGTGCCAGCAGCTTAGGGACAGTAAGTGCTGGGGCCAACGTCCTGACTTTC. Full variable domain (outside the CDR3, taken from reference TRBV7-8 and TRBJ2-6): GAGVSQSPRYKVAKRGQDVALRCDPISGHVSLFWYQQALGQGPEFLTYFQNEAQLDKSGLPSDRFFAERPEGSVSTLKIQRTQQEDSAVYLCASSLGTVSAGANVLTFGAGSRLTVL.